The 2 T cell receptor beta chains listed next were all sequenced from one sample in a study of blood T cell repertoires in COVID-19. Assay: immunoSEQ multiplex PCR; the TCRdb copy retains only in-frame clones and omits some. The top ten clones hold about 37% of a sample with roughly 74,000 clones, roughly 81% of them seen once. Specimen: peripheral blood. The receptors derive from a man in his 70s with acute or convalescent COVID-19.

This clone was recorded a few times. The V call is TRBV28, the J call TRBJ2-3, with TRBD2 matching over 8 bases. The CDR3 loop spans 14 amino acids. Germline V lookup: CDR1 MDHEN, CDR2 SYDVKM. The J segment lost 0 bases and the V segment lost 8 bases, leaving 4 bases of the junction unmatched. The CDR3 protein is CASLRGGSTDTQYF. As DNA, the CDR3 is TGTGCCAGCCTCCGGGGGGGAAGCACAGATACGCAGTATTTT.

Here the CDR3 reads CATRVGGTDTQYF. DNA for the CDR3: TGTGCCACGAGAGTGGGAGGCACAGATACGCAGTATTTT. V is TRBV14 and J is TRBJ2-3; weak D call: TRBD2 (5 bases). Trimming stripped 10 bases from V and 1 base from J, with 12 bases between. CDR3 length equals 13 residues. From germline, CDR1 is SGHDN and CDR2 FVKESK.